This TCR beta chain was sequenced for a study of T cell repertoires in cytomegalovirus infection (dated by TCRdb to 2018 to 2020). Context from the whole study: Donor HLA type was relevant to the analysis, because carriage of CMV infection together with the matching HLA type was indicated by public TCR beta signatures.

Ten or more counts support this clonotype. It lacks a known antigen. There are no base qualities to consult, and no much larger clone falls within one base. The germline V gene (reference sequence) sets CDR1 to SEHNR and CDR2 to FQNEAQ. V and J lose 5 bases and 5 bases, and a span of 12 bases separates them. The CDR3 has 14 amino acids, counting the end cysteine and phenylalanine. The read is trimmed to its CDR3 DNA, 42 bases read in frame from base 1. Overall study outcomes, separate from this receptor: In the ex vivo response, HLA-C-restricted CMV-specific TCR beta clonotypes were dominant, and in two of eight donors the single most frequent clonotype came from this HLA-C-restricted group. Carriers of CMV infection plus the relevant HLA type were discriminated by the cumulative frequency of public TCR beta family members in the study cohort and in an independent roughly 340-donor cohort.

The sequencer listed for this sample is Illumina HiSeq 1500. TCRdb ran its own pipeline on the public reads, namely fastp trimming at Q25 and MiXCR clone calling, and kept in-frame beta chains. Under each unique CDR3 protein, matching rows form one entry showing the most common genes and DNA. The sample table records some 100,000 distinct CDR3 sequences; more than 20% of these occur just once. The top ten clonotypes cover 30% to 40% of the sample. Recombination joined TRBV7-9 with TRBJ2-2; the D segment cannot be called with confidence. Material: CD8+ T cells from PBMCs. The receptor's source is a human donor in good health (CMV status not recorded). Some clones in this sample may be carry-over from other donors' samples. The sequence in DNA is TGTGCCAGCAGCCCTGGACGGACGACCGGGGAGCTGTTTTTT. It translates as CASSPGRTTGELFF.